The 11 T cell receptor beta chains listed next were all sequenced from one sample in a study of blood T cell repertoires in COVID-19. TCRdb's table, derived via immunoSEQ multiplex PCR, lists solely in-frame clones and lacks some. The sample has about 180,000 clones, around 83% seen once; the top ten hold roughly 15%. Sequencing input: PBMCs or T cells enriched from blood (not recorded which). Every receptor here comes from a man aged 45-65 years who had recovered from COVID-19.

The V and J genes are TRBV25-1 and TRBJ2-2; weak D call: TRBD1 (5 bases). V lost 3 bases and J 8 bases, leaving 13 bases between the germline ends. The CDR3 runs to 14 residues. Germline CDR1 MGHDK, CDR2 SYGVNS. CDR3 sequence reads: CASSEQGTGGELFF. The CDR3, as DNA: TGTGCCAGCAGTGAGCAGGGTACCGGTGGGGAGCTGTTTTTT.

The genes are TRBV5-1 and TRBJ2-1, with 7 bases fitting TRBD2. The CDR3 contains 14 residues. V lost 3 bases, J lost 5 bases, and 5 bases stayed unmatched. CDR1 is SGHRS, CDR2 YFSETQ, per germline. The CDR3, as DNA: TGCGCCAGCAGCTCTAGGACTAGGAACAATGAGCAGTTCTTC. Amino acids: CASSSRTRNNEQFF.

The rearrangement uses TRBV7-2 and TRBJ2-7, with a weak D call TRBD2 (6 bases). CDR1 is SGHTA, CDR2 FQGNSA, per germline. V lost 6 bases and J lost 3, with 18 bases in between. The CDR3 extends over 15 amino acids. The DNA of the CDR3 is TGTGCCAGCAGTACCACGGGACTGGGAGTCTACGAGCAGTACTTC. This sequence encodes CASSTTGLGVYEQYF.

The chain recombines TRBV19 with TRBJ1-5; D remains ambiguous. The germline V gene encodes CDR1 LNHDA and CDR2 SQIVND (reference sequence). The CDR3 is 15 amino acids. Deletions cut 7 bases from V and 2 bases from J, with 15 bases between. CDR3 residues: CASMGQASGNQPQHF. The CDR3, as DNA: TGTGCCAGTATGGGTCAGGCAAGTGGCAATCAGCCCCAGCATTTT.

The V call is TRBV5-1, the J call TRBJ1-5, with TRBD1 as a possible D gene (5 bases). The CDR3 totals 13 residues. Trimming took 0 bases from V and 11 from J, leaving 12 bases between them. CDR1 and CDR2 from the germline V gene are SGHRS and YFSETQ. This CDR3 is CASSLDQGNTQHF. The DNA of the CDR3 is TGCGCCAGCAGCTTGGATCAGGGTAATACCCAGCATTTT.

The V call is TRBV5-5, the J call TRBJ2-3; 11 bases line up with TRBD2. The CDR3 is made up of 15 amino acids. With 7 bases clipped from V and 6 bases from J, the junction kept 10 bases outside the gene matches. The germline V gene has CDR1 SGHKS and CDR2 YYEKEE (reference sequence). CDR3 residues: CASVLGLAVADTQYF. CDR3 nucleotides: TGTGCCAGCGTCTTGGGACTAGCGGTTGCGGATACGCAGTATTTT. Full variable domain (missing parts from reference TRBV5-5 and TRBJ2-3): DAGVTQSPTHLIKTRGQQVTLRCSPISGHKSVSWYQQVLGQGPQFIFQYYEKEERGRGNFPDRFSARQFPNYSSELNVNALLLGDSALYLCASVLGLAVADTQYFGPGTRLTVL.

This clone has a handful of counts. This chain connects TRBV19 to TRBJ2-7; the D gene is possibly TRBD1 (6 bases). The CDR3 loop spans 14 amino acids. The germline V and J ends were trimmed by 7 bases and 7 bases, with 20 bases remaining between them. Germline CDR1 reads LNHDA; CDR2 reads SQIVND (reference sequence). CDR3 DNA: TGTGCCAGTAACCCGACAGGCGGAGTAATGGAGCAGTACTTC. Protein product: CASNPTGGVMEQYF.

The chain joins TRBV7-2 to TRBJ1-6; D is unclear. CDR1 is SGHTA, CDR2 FQGNSA, per germline. Deletions cut 2 bases from V and 11 bases from J, with 13 bases between. The CDR3 runs 14 residues. In DNA form, the CDR3 reads TGTGCCAGCAGCTTAAGTCGGGTGGTGACACCCCTCCACTTT. It encodes CASSLSRVVTPLHF.

The V and J genes are TRBV2 and TRBJ1-5, with D possibly being TRBD1 (5 bases). The V and J ends lost 2 bases and 3 bases respectively, with 8 bases between them. CDR1 and CDR2 from the germline V gene are SNHLY and FYNNEI. The CDR3 is 14 amino acids. The CDR3 DNA follows: TGTGCCAGCAGTGAAACCAGGGACAATCAGCCCCAGCATTTT. As protein: CASSETRDNQPQHF.

This clone was detected only once. V and J are TRBV5-4 and TRBJ1-4; unclear D gene. V was cut by 2 bases and J by 0 bases, with 8 bases left in between. The germline CDR1 and CDR2 sequences are SGHNT and YYREEE (reference sequence). The CDR3 sequence is 15 residues long. The CDR3 nucleotides are TGTGCCAGCAGCTTAACACCCGCAACTAATGAAAAACTGTTTTTT. This encodes CASSLTPATNEKLFF.

This clone was counted a few times. V and J are TRBV4-2 and TRBJ2-7; the D gene is possibly TRBD1 (6 bases). The CDR3 covers 15 residues. V shed 4 bases and J shed 3 bases, with 16 bases lying between them. CDR1 LGHNA and CDR2 YNFKEQ come from the germline V gene. CDR3 sequence: CASSPATGVNYEQYF. In nucleotides, the CDR3 is TGTGCCAGCAGCCCTGCGACAGGCGTCAACTACGAGCAGTACTTC.